The clone carrying this TCR beta chain was seen many times. The CDR3 extends 3 residues past the end of the read, so its final part is completed from the germline J gene. These data come from a study of T cell clonality in common variable immunodeficiency. Germline V gene lookup returns CDR1 MGHRA and CDR2 YSYEKL. The germline V and J ends were trimmed by 0 bases and 5 bases, with 14 bases remaining between them. The CDR3 sequence is 17 residues long. Data came from immunoSEQ multiplex PCR; TCRdb stores just in-frame clones and leaves some out. This sample carries 35,000 to 55,000 clones and no singletons, and more than 9% goes to the top ten. Donors gave roughly 4.5 to 8.5 ml heparinized peripheral whole blood.

The source is a person between 18 and 75 years old in good health. The rearrangement uses TRBV4-1 and TRBJ1-6, with D tentatively TRBD1 (5 bases). Sample: peripheral blood mononuclear cells. The covered CDR3 bases are TGCGCCAGCAGCCAAGAATGGACGGGGGTCCATAATTCACCC. Its translation is CASSQEWTGVHNSP. The full CDR3 protein is CASSQEWTGVHNSPLHF.